Below are 14 T cell receptor beta chains sequenced from a single sample in a study of cytomegalovirus exposure and HLA in healthy donors. It was with 60 Vbeta and 13 Jbeta primers that the PCR ran. The method was immunoSEQ multiplex PCR; TCRdb's version includes in-frame clones alone and lacks a portion of them. Here the sample spans about 190,000 clones, less than 90% being singletons. The specimen was PBMCs. The receptors here all came from a boy aged 5-17 years in good health and CMV-seronegative.

This clone came up a few times. CDR3 nucleotides: TGTGCCAGCAGCCCGGACTCACGCTCCTACGAGCAGTACTTC. Protein product: CASSPDSRSYEQYF. The chain links TRBV5-4 to TRBJ2-7, with TRBD2 as a possible D gene (5 bases). This CDR3 is built from 14 residues. V lost 4 bases to trimming and J lost 0 bases, with 11 bases between them. In germline, CDR1 is SGHNT, CDR2 YYREEE (reference sequence).

J is TRBJ1-1 and V is TRBV5-6; 7 bases align to TRBD1. V dropped 0 bases and J dropped 8; count of bases not matched to a gene: 7. The CDR3 is 14 amino acids. Germline V lookup: CDR1 SGHDT, CDR2 YYEEEE. The chain's CDR3 is CASSLGARGTEAFF. CDR3 DNA sequence: TGTGCCAGCAGCTTGGGCGCCAGGGGGACGGAAGCTTTCTTT. Drawing the rest from reference TRBV5-6 and TRBJ1-1, the complete variable domain is DAGVTQSPTHLIKTRGQQVTLRCSPKSGHDTVSWYQQALGQGPQFIFQYYEEEERQRGNFPDRFSGHQFPNYSSELNVNALLLGDSALYLCASSLGARGTEAFFGQGTRLTVV.

This clone came up once. The genes are TRBV6-5 and TRBJ1-5, with a possible D match to TRBD1 (5 bases). The V end lost 8 bases, the J end lost 0 bases, and 14 bases lay between the germline ends. CDR1 MNHEY and CDR2 SVGAGI come from the germline V gene. This CDR3 has 15 residues. The CDR3 here is CASQRGVNSNQPQHF. For the CDR3, the DNA is TGTGCCAGCCAACGGGGGGTTAATAGCAATCAGCCCCAGCATTTT.

The chain's CDR3 is CASSVGWRGQETQYF. CDR3 sequence (DNA): TGTGCCAGCAGCGTAGGATGGCGGGGGCAAGAGACCCAGTACTTC. The rearrangement joins TRBV9 to TRBJ2-5, with 7 bases aligning to TRBD2. V was pared by 0 bases and J by 2 bases, with 4 bases of the junction left unmatched. Per the germline V gene, CDR1 is SGDLS and CDR2 is YYNGEE. The CDR3 length is 15 residues.

The chain joins TRBV21-1 to TRBJ1-6; no check of the table's D call, TRBD1, against the DNA was made. TRBV21-1 is a recognized pseudogene. The CDR3 is made up of 15 amino acids. CDR3 nucleotide sequence: TGTGCCAGCAGCAAATCGCAGGGGGCGCGGTCACCCCTCCACTTT. Residues: CASSKSQGARSPLHF.

The V and J genes are TRBV27 and TRBJ2-1; 8 bases are a match to TRBD2. There are 16 residues in the CDR3. Germline V gene sequence: CDR1 MNHEY, CDR2 SMNVEV (reference sequence). V lost 5 bases, J lost 6 bases, and 12 bases stayed unmatched. The CDR3 reads CASSVAGTSYSNEQFF. The CDR3 DNA reads TGTGCCAGCAGTGTCGCCGGGACTAGTTACTCCAATGAGCAGTTCTTC.

The chain employs TRBV19 and TRBJ1-6; 11 positions match TRBD1. Germline V gene data show CDR1 as LNHDA and CDR2 as SQIVND (reference sequence). The V gene end was trimmed by 1 base and the J gene end by 5 bases; junction bases not matched to a gene: 7. The CDR3 totals 18 residues. In DNA form, the CDR3 reads TGTGCCAGTAGTATAGGCGGACAGGGGGCGGTGAATAATTCACCCCTCCACTTT. Translation gives CASSIGGQGAVNNSPLHF.

The V and J genes are TRBV10-3 and TRBJ1-2; D perhaps matches TRBD1 (5 bases). CDR3 length: 13 amino acids. V was trimmed by 0 bases and J by 5 bases, leaving 7 bases between them. Germline-derived CDR1 and CDR2 are ENHRY and SYGVKD. CDR3 sequence (DNA): TGTGCCATCAGTGAGTCGCGGGGGTATGGCTACACCTTC. Its translation is CAISESRGYGYTF.

The chain employs TRBV7-2 and TRBJ2-5; 7 nucleotides agree with TRBD2. The J segment lost 4 bases and the V segment lost 1 base, leaving 9 bases of the junction unmatched. The CDR3 loop spans 16 amino acids. From germline, CDR1 is SGHTA and CDR2 FQGNSA. The CDR3 bases are TGTGCCAGCAGCTTAGAGCCCCGGGGGGTGGGAGAGACCCAGTACTTC. Translating gives CASSLEPRGVGETQYF.

The chain couples TRBV28 to TRBJ1-5; D perhaps matches TRBD1 (5 bases). The V gene lost 1 base and the J gene lost 2 bases, with 12 bases spanning the gap. Germline CDR1 is MDHEN and CDR2 is SYDVKM. CDR3 size: 16 residues. The CDR3 nucleotides read TGTGCCAGCAGTTTATTAGGGGCGGTTGGCAATCAGCCCCAGCATTTT. Its translation: CASSLLGAVGNQPQHF.

This chain uses TRBV10-1 with TRBJ2-1; D is perhaps TRBD2 (7 bases). The V gene lost 3 bases and the J gene lost 6 bases, with 15 bases spanning the gap. This CDR3 has 15 amino acids. Germline loops: CDR1 WNHNN, CDR2 SYGVQD (reference sequence). CDR3 DNA sequence: TGCGCCAGCAGTGACCGGGGGGCTTTTTCCAATGAGCAGTTCTTC. Translation: CASSDRGAFSNEQFF.

This clone was seen only once. The V call is TRBV30, the J call TRBJ1-2; a weak D match, TRBD1 (6 bases). Germline CDR1 reads GTSNPN; CDR2 reads SVGIG (reference sequence). The CDR3 loop spans 14 amino acids. V dropped 0 bases and J dropped 8 bases, with 16 bases sitting between them. The CDR3: CAWSVPGRGWGYTF. The CDR3 DNA follows: TGTGCCTGGAGTGTACCCGGCAGGGGATGGGGCTACACCTTC.

In regard to this clone: Different DNA sequences within this sample yield the same CDR3. The chain uses TRBV6-6 and TRBJ1-2; D might be TRBD1 (6 bases). The CDR3 runs 13 residues. V dropped 1 base and J dropped 8 bases, with 11 bases sitting between them. Germline CDR1 and CDR2: MNHNY and SVGAGI (reference sequence). CDR3 sequence reads: CASSYFTGHGYTF. In nucleotides, the CDR3 is TGTGCCAGCAGTTACTTCACAGGGCACGGCTACACCTTC.

The table lists this clone with a count of one. The chain employs TRBV5-1 and TRBJ2-3, with a possible D match to TRBD2 (5 bases). Deletions cut 1 base from V and 5 bases from J, with 17 bases between. The germline gives CDR1 SGHRS, CDR2 YFSETQ. This CDR3 is 16 amino acids long. The DNA of the CDR3 is TGCGCCAGCAGCTTGCGGGTCCGAATCGAGGGAGATACGCAGTATTTT. Amino acid sequence: CASSLRVRIEGDTQYF.